A single sample gave rise to the 2 T cell receptor beta chains below, sequenced in a study of T cell repertoires in cytomegalovirus infection. TCRdb reprocessed the reads via MiXCR and lists one record per CDR3 protein. The sample has some 700,000 distinct CDR3 sequences, about 33% seen once. These receptors' antigens are unknown. Specimen: cultured PBMCs, collected from culture after CMV antigen stimulation. These receptors were obtained from a human donor in good health (CMV status not recorded). Some clones in this sample may be carry-over from other donors' samples.

The chain joins TRBV7-2 to TRBJ2-7, with D possibly being TRBD2 (6 bases). Germline CDR1 SGHTA, CDR2 FQGNSA. The CDR3 covers 14 residues. Trimming took off 6 bases at V and 5 bases at J, with 17 bases between the two ends. The CDR3 here is CASRAEGGGDEQYF. The DNA of the CDR3 is TGTGCCAGCAGGGCGGAGGGAGGAGGCGACGAGCAGTACTTC.

The chain uses TRBV7-8 and TRBJ2-4, with a tentative D call TRBD2 (6 bases). V lost 5 bases, J lost 0 bases, and 14 bases lay in between. CDR1 is SGHVS and CDR2 is FQNEAQ in the germline V gene. The CDR3 extends over 16 amino acids. The CDR3 nucleotides are TGTGCCAGCAGCGAAAAGCGGGCGCTAGCCAAAAACATTCAGTACTTC. Its translation is CASSEKRALAKNIQYF.